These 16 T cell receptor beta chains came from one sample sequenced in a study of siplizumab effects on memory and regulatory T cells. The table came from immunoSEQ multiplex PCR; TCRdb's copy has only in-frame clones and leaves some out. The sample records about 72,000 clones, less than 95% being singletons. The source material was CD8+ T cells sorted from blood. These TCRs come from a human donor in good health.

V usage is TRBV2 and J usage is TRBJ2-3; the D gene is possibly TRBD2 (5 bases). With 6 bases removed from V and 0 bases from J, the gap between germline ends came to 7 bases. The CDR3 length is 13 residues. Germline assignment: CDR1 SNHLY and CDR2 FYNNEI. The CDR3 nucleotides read TGTGCCAGCAGACGGACTAGCACAGATACGCAGTATTTT. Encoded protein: CASRRTSTDTQYF.

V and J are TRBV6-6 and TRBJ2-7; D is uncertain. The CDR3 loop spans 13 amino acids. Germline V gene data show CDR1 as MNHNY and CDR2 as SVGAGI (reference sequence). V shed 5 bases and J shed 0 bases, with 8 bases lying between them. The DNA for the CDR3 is TGTGCCAGCAGTCTAGAGAACTCCTACGAGCAGTACTTC. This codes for CASSLENSYEQYF.

CDR3: CASSPGQVPYEQYF. DNA for the CDR3: TGTGCCAGCAGTCCAGGACAGGTACCCTACGAGCAGTACTTC. V gene TRBV27 combines with J gene TRBJ2-7; the match to TRBD1 covers 7 bases. Germline-derived CDR1 and CDR2 are MNHEY and SMNVEV (reference sequence). J gave up 2 bases and V 5 bases, and 6 bases lay outside the gene matches. CDR3 length equals 14 residues.

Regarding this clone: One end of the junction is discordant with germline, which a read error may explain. CDR3 nucleotide sequence: TGTGCCAGCAGTTACTCGACACGGCAGGGCTCCCACGAGCAGTACTTC. This codes for CASSYSTRQGSHEQYF. The chain employs TRBV6-5 and TRBJ2-7, with D possibly TRBD1 on 5 matching bases. Germline V gives CDR1 MNHEY, CDR2 SVGAGI. The CDR3 sequence is 16 residues long.

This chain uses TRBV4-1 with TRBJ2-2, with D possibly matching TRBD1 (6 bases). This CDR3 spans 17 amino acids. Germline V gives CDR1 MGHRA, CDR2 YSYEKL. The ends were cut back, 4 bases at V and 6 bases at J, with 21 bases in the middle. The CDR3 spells CASSPGNGRGFAGELFF. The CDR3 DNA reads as TGCGCCAGCAGCCCTGGCAATGGCAGGGGCTTTGCCGGGGAGCTGTTTTTT.

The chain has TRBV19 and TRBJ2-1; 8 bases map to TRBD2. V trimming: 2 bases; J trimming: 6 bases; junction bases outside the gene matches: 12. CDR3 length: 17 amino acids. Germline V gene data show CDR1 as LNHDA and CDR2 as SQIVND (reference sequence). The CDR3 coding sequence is TGTGCCAGTAGTATAACAGCGGGAGCCGTAATCCTCAATGAGCAGTTCTTC. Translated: CASSITAGAVILNEQFF. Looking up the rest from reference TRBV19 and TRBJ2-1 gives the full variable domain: DGGITQSPKYLFRKEGQNVTLSCEQNLNHDAMYWYRQDPGQGLRLIYYSQIVNDFQKGDIAEGYSVSREKKESFPLTVTSAQKNPTAFYLCASSITAGAVILNEQFFGPGTRLTVL.

The CDR3 DNA reads as TGTGCTAGTGGTTTGCAGACTAGCGGGTCCTCCTACGAGCAGTACTTC. Protein sequence: CASGLQTSGSSYEQYF. The chain employs TRBV12-5 and TRBJ2-7; 10 bases align to TRBD2. Germline-derived CDR1 and CDR2 are LGHNT and FRNRAP. After removal of 2 bases from V and 0 bases from J, the junction contained 4 bases not matched to a gene. This CDR3 region has 16 residues.

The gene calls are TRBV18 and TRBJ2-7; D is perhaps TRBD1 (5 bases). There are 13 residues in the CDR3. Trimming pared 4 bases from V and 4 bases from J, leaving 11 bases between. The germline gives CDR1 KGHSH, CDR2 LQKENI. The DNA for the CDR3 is TGTGCCAGCTCACAGGACGCAGGGTACGAGCAGTACTTC. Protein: CASSQDAGYEQYF.

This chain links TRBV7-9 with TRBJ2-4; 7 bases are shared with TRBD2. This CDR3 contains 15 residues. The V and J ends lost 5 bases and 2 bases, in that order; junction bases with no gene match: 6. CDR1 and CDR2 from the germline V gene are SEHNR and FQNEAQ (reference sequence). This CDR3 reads CASSPGEGSKNIQYF. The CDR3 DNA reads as TGTGCCAGCAGCCCTGGGGAGGGTTCCAAAAACATTCAGTACTTC.

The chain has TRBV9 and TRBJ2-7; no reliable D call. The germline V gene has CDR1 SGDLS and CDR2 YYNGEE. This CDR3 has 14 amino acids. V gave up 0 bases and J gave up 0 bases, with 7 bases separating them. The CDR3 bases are TGTGCCAGCAGCGTAGAGGCAGACTCCTACGAGCAGTACTTC. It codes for CASSVEADSYEQYF.

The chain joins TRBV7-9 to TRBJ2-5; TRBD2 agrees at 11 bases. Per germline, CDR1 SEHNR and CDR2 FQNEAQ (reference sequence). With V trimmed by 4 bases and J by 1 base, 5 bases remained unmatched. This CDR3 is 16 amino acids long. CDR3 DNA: TGTGCCAGCAGCTCCTGGACTAGCGGGTTCCAAGAGACCCAGTACTTC. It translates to CASSSWTSGFQETQYF.

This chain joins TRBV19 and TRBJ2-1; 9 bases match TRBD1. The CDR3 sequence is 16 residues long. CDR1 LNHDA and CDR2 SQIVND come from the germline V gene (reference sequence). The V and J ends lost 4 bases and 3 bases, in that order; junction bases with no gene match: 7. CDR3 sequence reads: CASSKYPGQGYNEQFF. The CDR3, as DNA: TGTGCCAGTAGTAAATACCCGGGACAGGGCTACAATGAGCAGTTCTTC.

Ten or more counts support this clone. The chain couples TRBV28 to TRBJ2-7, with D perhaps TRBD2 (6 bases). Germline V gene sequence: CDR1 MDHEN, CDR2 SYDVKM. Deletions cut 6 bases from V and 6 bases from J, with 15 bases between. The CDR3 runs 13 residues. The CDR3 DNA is TGTGCCAGCAGGACGGGACTCTATTTCGAGCAGTACTTC. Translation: CASRTGLYFEQYF.

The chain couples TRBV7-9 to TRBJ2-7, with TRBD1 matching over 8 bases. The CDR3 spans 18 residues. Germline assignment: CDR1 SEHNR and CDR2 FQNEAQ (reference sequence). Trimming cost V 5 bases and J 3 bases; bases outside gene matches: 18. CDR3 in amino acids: CASSHPMLMDRVGYEQYF. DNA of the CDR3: TGTGCCAGCAGCCATCCTATGTTGATGGACAGGGTCGGCTACGAGCAGTACTTC.

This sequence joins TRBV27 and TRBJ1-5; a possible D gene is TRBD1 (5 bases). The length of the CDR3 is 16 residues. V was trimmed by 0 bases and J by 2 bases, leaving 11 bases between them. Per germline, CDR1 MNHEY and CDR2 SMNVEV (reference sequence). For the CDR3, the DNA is TGTGCCAGCAGTTTATCCCGGGACTGGGGCAATCAGCCCCAGCATTTT. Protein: CASSLSRDWGNQPQHF.

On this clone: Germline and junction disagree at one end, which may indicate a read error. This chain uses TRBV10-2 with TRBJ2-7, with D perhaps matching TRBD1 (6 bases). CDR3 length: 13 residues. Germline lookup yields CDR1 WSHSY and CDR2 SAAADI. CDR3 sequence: CASNEGVPYEQYF. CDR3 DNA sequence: TGCGCCAGCAATGAGGGGGTTCCCTACGAGCAGTACTTC.